The sequence of this T cell receptor (beta chain) was determined in a study of blood T cell repertoires in COVID-19. In the original processing: Nucleated cell counts were estimated from reference gene primer amplification. Method: immunoSEQ multiplex PCR; TCRdb's copy keeps in-frame clones and lacks some. V and J calls and clone size are as listed in that table; D and trimming were resolved from the DNA. The data contain 90,000 to 120,000 clones, 70% to 90% of them singletons. The V gene's germline CDR1 is SGHRS and CDR2 YFSETQ. The CDR3 spans 18 residues. Between the trimmed V and J ends, which lost 0 bases and 1 base, there was a span of 14 bases.

The receptor was isolated from a man over 45 with active or convalescent COVID-19. The sample taken for sequencing was peripheral blood. The chain couples TRBV5-1 to TRBJ2-6; D might be TRBD2 (5 bases). In DNA form, the CDR3 reads TGCGCCAGCAGCTTGGTAAGCGGTTGGAATTCTGGGGCCAACGTCCTGACTTTC. Translation: CASSLVSGWNSGANVLTF.